The present T cell receptor (beta chain) was sequenced within a study of T cells in localized non-small cell lung cancer. The assay was immunoSEQ multiplex PCR, and TCRdb's table has in-frame clones only and misses some. The data contain tens of thousands of clones, over 80% of them singletons. There are 12 residues in the CDR3. CDR1 and CDR2 (germline): SGHKS, YYEKEE (reference sequence). The V end was cut by 4 bases, the J end by 0 bases, with 4 bases between. The rearrangement uses TRBV5-5 and TRBJ1-1; D ambiguous. This clonotype originated in a man between 40 and 70 years old with stage III lung adenocarcinoma. Sequenced material: peripheral blood mononuclear cells, taken before any cancer treatment. CDR3 sequence: CASSLMNTEAFF. Written as DNA, the CDR3 is TGTGCCAGCAGCCTTATGAACACTGAAGCTTTCTTT.